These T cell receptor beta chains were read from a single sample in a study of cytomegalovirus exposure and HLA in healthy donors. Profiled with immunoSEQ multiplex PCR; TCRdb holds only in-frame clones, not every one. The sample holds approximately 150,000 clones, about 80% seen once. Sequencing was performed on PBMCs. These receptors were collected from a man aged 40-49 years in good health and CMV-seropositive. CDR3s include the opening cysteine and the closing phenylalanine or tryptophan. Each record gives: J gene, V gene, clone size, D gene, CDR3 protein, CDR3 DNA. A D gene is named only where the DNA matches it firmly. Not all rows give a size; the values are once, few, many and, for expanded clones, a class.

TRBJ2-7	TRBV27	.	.	CASSQKQNHYEQYF	TGTGCCAGCAGTCAGAAACAGAATCACTACGAGCAGTACTTC
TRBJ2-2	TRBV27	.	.	CASGEAWDTGELFF	TGTGCCAGCGGCGAGGCGTGGGACACCGGGGAGCTGTTTTTT
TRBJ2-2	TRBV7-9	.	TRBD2	CASSFGLAGGPGELFF	TGTGCCAGCAGCTTCGGACTAGCGGGAGGTCCCGGGGAGCTGTTTTTT
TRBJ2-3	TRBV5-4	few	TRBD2	CASSAGLAGVDVEDTQYF	TGTGCCAGCAGCGCAGGACTAGCGGGAGTAGACGTAGAGGATACGCAGTATTTT
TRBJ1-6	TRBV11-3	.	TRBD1	CASTPGQGSSPLHF	TGTGCCAGCACGCCGGGACAGGGGAGTTCACCCCTCCACTTT
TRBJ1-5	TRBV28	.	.	CASIPDRENQPQHF	TGTGCCAGCATTCCGGACAGAGAGAATCAGCCCCAGCATTTT
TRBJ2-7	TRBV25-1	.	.	CASSEVAREQYF	TGTGCCAGCAGTGAGGTAGCCCGGGAGCAGTACTTC
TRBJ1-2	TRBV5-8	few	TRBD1	CASRPTQGAFNGYTF	TGTGCCAGCAGACCAACACAGGGGGCCTTCAATGGCTACACCTTC
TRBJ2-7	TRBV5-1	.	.	CASSPVARTGSYEQYF	TGCGCCAGCAGTCCCGTGGCCAGGACGGGATCCTACGAGCAGTACTTC
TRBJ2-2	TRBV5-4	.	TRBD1	CASSLGDRNTGELFF	TGTGCCAGCAGCTTGGGGGACAGGAACACCGGGGAGCTGTTTTTT
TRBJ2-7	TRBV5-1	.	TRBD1	CASSLGQGAYEQYF	TGCGCCAGCAGCTTGGGACAGGGTGCCTACGAGCAGTACTTC
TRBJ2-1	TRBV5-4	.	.	CASSLGGDPLWNEQFF	TGTGCCAGCAGCTTGGGGGGGGACCCCCTCTGGAATGAGCAGTTCTTC
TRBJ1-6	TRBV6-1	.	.	CASSEPRTNFSPLHF	TGTGCCAGCAGTGAACCCCGGACTAACTTTTCACCCCTCCACTTT
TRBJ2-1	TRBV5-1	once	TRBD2	CASSWEGLGNEQFF	TGCGCCAGCAGCTGGGAGGGATTAGGCAATGAGCAGTTCTTC
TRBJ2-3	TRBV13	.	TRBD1	CASSSGTGPDTQYF	TGTGCCAGCAGCTCGGGGACAGGCCCAGATACGCAGTATTTT
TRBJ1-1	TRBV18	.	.	CASSPGSQQNTEAFF	TGTGCCAGCTCACCAGGTTCACAGCAGAACACTGAAGCTTTCTTT
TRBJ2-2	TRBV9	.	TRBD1	CASSPGQAVTGELFF	TGTGCCAGCAGCCCGGGACAGGCCGTCACCGGGGAGCTGTTTTTT
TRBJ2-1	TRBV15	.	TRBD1	CATSRTRQGSYNEQFF	TGTGCCACCAGCAGAACCCGACAGGGGTCCTACAATGAGCAGTTCTTC
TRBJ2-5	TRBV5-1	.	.	CASSKGLSGETQYF	TGCGCCAGCAGCAAGGGACTCTCGGGAGAGACCCAGTACTTC
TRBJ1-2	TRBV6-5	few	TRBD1	CASRTPGQYGYTF	TGTGCCAGCAGGACCCCGGGACAGTATGGCTACACCTTC
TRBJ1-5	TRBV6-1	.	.	CASSEVQRGNQPQHF	TGTGCCAGCAGCGAGGTCCAGCGAGGCAATCAGCCCCAGCATTTT
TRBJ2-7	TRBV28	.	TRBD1	CASSLSGTAAGSYEQYF	TGTGCCAGCAGTTTGTCTGGGACAGCCGCGGGCTCCTACGAGCAGTACTTC
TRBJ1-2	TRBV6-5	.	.	CASSYQGYGYTF	TGTGCCAGCAGTTATCAGGGGTATGGCTACACCTTC
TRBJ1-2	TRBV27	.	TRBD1	CASSSNQRQGGYGYTF	TGTGCCAGCAGTTCCAACCAGCGACAGGGAGGCTATGGCTACACCTTC
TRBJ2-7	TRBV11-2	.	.	CASSSLGGVGKEQYF	TGTGCCAGCAGCTCCCTCGGAGGGGTCGGCAAGGAGCAGTACTTC
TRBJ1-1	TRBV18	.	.	CASSSGTNTEAFF	TGTGCCAGCTCATCAGGCACGAACACTGAAGCTTTCTTT
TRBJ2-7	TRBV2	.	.	CASIPGQYEQYF	TGTGCCAGCATACCAGGACAGTACGAGCAGTACTTC
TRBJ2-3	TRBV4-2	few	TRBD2	CASSQRYTGTSGTKSTDTQYF	TGTGCCAGCAGCCAACGATACACCGGGACTAGCGGGACTAAAAGCACAGATACGCAGTATTTT
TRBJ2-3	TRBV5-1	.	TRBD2	CASSLYGGSGTDTQYF	TGCGCCAGCAGCTTGTATGGCGGGAGTGGGACAGATACGCAGTATTTT
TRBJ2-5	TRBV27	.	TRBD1	CASSHRDSRETQYF	TGTGCCAGCAGTCACCGGGACAGTAGAGAGACCCAGTACTTC
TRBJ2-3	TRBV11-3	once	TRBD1	CASSLGQGAIDTQYF	TGTGCCAGCAGCTTGGGACAGGGGGCAATAGATACGCAGTATTTT
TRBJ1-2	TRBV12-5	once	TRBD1	CASGWDRVNYGYTF	TGTGCTAGTGGCTGGGACAGGGTTAACTATGGCTACACCTTC
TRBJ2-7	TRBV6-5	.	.	CASSLQGPSSYEQYF	TGTGCCAGCAGCCTCCAGGGGCCCTCCTCCTACGAGCAGTACTTC
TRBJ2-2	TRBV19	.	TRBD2	CASSGSGTSLRTGELFF	TGTGCCAGTAGTGGCTCCGGGACTAGCCTGAGGACCGGGGAGCTGTTTTTT
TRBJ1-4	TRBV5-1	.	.	CASSLRGTANEKLFF	TGCGCCAGCAGCTTGAGGGGGACGGCCAATGAAAAACTGTTTTTT
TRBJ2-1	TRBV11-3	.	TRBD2	CASSLGPSGYGEQFF	TGTGCCAGCAGCTTAGGTCCTAGCGGGTACGGTGAGCAGTTCTTC
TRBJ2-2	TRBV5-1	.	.	CASSSTGTSGKLFF	TGCGCCAGCAGCTCCACCGGGACATCAGGGAAGCTGTTTTTT
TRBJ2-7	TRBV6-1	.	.	CASREAGDYEQYF	TGTGCCAGCAGGGAGGCCGGGGACTACGAGCAGTACTTC
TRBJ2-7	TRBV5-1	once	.	CASSLDSTYEQYF	TGCGCCAGCAGCCTCGACAGCACCTACGAGCAGTACTTC
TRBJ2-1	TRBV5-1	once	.	CASSLGQGTGNEQFF	TGCGCCAGCAGCTTGGGTCAGGGGACGGGAAATGAGCAGTTCTTC
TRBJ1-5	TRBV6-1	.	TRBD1	CASREGQGEMEPQHF	TGTGCCAGCAGGGAGGGACAGGGTGAAATGGAGCCCCAGCATTTT
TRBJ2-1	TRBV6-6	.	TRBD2	CASTPGLAGNEQFF	TGTGCCAGCACCCCAGGACTAGCGGGCAATGAGCAGTTCTTC
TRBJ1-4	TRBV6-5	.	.	CASSYRRGVTEKLFF	TGTGCCAGCAGTTACCGCAGGGGTGTGACTGAAAAACTGTTTTTT
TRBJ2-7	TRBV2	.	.	CASARGGQDEQYF	TGTGCCAGCGCGAGGGGGGGTCAGGACGAGCAGTACTTC
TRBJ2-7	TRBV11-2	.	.	CASSFSGGEQYF	TGTGCCAGCAGCTTTTCCGGCGGCGAGCAGTACTTC
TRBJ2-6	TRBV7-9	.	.	CASNFNTGGTSSGANGLTF	TGTGCCAGCAATTTTAATACCGGCGGGACTTCATCTGGGGCCAACGGCCTGACTTTC
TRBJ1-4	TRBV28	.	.	CASRPGGANNEKLFF	TGTGCCAGCAGGCCCGGAGGGGCGAATAATGAAAAACTGTTTTTT
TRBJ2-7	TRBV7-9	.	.	CASSPGPGRYF	TGTGCCAGCAGCCCCGGGCCCGGGAGGTACTTC
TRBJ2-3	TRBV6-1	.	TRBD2	CASRILAGPTDTQYF	TGTGCCAGCAGGATACTAGCGGGACCCACAGATACGCAGTATTTT
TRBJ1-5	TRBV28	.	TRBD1	CASNSLTGGIQPQHF	TGTGCCAGCAACTCGCTTACAGGGGGCATTCAGCCCCAGCATTTT
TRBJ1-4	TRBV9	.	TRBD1	CASSVGVGAGGKDEKLFF	TGTGCCAGCAGCGTAGGGGTTGGTGCAGGGGGGAAAGATGAAAAACTGTTTTTT
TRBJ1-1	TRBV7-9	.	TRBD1	CASSLPPAGGLMNTEAFF	TGTGCCAGCAGCTTACCCCCAGCAGGGGGCCTGATGAACACTGAAGCTTTCTTT
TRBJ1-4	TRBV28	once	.	CASSLSPRAGHEKLFF	TGTGCCAGCAGTTTATCCCCACGAGCGGGGCATGAAAAACTGTTTTTT
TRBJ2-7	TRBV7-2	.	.	CASSLGTIDEQYF	TGTGCCAGCAGCTTAGGGACTATCGACGAGCAGTACTTC
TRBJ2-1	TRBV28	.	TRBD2	CASRSDLGTRIRNEQFF	TGTGCCAGCAGGTCGGATCTCGGGACTAGGATCCGAAATGAGCAGTTCTTC
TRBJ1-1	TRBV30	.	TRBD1	CAWTVGDRALRGAFF	TGTGCCTGGACGGTCGGGGACAGGGCATTGCGGGGGGCTTTCTTT
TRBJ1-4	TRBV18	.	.	CASSSGGDEKLFF	TGTGCCAGCTCATCCGGCGGGGATGAAAAACTGTTTTTT
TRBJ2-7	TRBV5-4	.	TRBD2	CASSWGGTSYEQYF	TGTGCCAGCAGCTGGGGGGGGACCTCCTACGAGCAGTACTTC